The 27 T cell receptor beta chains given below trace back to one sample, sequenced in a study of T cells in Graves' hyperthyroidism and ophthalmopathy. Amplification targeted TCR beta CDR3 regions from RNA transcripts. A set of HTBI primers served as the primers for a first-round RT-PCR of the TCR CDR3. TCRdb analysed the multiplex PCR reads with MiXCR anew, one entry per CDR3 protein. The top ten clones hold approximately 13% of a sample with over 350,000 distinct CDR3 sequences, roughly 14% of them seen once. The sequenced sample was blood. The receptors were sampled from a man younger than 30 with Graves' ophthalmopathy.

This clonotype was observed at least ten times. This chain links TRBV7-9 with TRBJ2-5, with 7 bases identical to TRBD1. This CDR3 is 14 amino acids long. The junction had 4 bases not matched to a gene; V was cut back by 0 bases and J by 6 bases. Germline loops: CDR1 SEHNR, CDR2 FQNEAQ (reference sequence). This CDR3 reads CASSLAGGAKTQYF. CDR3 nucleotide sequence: TGTGCCAGCAGCTTAGCAGGGGGCGCAAAGACCCAGTACTTC.

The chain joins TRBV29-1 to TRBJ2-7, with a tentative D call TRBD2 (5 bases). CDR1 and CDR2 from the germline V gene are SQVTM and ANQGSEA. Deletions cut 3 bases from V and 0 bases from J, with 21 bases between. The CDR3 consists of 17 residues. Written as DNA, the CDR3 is TGCAGCGTTGACGGGTCTACTAGTATTGGGGACTCCTACGAGCAGTACTTC. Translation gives CSVDGSTSIGDSYEQYF.

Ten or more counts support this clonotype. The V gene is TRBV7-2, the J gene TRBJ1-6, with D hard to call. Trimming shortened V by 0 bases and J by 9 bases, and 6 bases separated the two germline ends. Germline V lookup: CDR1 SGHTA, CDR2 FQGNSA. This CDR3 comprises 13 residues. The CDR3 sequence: CASSLAGISPLHF. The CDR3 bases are TGTGCCAGCAGCTTAGCTGGGATTTCACCCCTCCACTTT.

CDR3 region: CASSLGKRGGRETQYF. DNA of the CDR3: TGTGCCAGCAGCTTAGGAAAGCGGGGGGGCCGAGAGACCCAGTACTTC. The chain couples TRBV7-9 to TRBJ2-5, with TRBD2 matching over 10 bases. V shed 1 base and J 4 bases; nucleotides not matched to a gene: 6. Germline CDR1 reads SEHNR; CDR2 reads FQNEAQ (reference sequence). The CDR3 spans 16 residues.

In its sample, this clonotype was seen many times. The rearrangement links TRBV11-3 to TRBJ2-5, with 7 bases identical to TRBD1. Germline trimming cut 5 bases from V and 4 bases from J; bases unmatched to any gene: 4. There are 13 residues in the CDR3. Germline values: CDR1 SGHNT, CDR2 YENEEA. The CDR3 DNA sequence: TGTGCCAGCAGCGCGACAGGGTCAGAGACCCAGTACTTC. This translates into CASSATGSETQYF.

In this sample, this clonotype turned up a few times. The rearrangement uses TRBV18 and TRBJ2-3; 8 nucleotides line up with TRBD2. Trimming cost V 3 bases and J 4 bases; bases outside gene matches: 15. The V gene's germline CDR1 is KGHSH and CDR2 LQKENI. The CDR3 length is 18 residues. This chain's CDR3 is CASSPPFTGRGASDTQYF. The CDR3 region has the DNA TGTGCCAGCTCACCGCCGTTTACCGGGAGGGGAGCGTCAGATACGCAGTATTTT.

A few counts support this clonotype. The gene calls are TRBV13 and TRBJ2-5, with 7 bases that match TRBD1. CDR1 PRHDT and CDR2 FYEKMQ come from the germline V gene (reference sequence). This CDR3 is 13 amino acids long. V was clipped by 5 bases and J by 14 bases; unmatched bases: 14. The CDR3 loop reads CASSTRRQGPFYF. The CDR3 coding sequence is TGTGCCAGCAGCACCAGACGACAGGGACCTTTTTACTTC.

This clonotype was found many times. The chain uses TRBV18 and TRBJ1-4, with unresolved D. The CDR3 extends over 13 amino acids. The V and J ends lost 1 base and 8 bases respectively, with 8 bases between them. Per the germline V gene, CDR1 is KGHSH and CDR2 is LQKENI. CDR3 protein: CASSPRRGEKLFF. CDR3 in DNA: TGTGCCAGCTCACCACGGAGAGGCGAAAAACTGTTTTTT.

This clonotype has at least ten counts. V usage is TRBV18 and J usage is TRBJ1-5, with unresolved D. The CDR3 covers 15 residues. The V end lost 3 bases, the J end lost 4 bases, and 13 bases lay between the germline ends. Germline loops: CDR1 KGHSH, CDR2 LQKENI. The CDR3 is CASSPVDGINQPQHF. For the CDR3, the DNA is TGTGCCAGCTCACCGGTCGACGGAATAAATCAGCCCCAGCATTTT.

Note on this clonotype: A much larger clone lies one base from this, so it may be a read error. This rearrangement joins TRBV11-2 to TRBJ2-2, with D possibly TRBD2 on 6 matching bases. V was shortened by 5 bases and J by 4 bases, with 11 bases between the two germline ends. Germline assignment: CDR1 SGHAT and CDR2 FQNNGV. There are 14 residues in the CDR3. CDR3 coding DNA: TGTGCCAGCAGCCCCCTCGGGAGCACCGGGGAGCTGTTTTTT. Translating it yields CASSPLGSTGELFF.

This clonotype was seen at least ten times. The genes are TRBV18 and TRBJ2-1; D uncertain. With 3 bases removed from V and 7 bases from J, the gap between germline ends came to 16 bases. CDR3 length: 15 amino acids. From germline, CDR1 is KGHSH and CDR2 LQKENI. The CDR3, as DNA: TGTGCCAGCTCACCTGCGAGCCTAACGTGGAATGAGCAGTTCTTC. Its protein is CASSPASLTWNEQFF.

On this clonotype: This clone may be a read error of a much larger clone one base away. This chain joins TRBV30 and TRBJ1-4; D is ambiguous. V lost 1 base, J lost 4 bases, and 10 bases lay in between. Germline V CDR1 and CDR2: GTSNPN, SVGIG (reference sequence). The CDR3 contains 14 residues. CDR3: CAWSGLFYNEKLFF. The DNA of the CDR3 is TGTGCCTGGAGTGGCTTGTTTTATAATGAAAAACTGTTTTTT. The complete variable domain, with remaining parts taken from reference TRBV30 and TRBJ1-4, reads SQTIHQWPATLVQPVGSPLSLECTVEGTSNPNLYWYRQAAGRGLQLLFYSVGIGQISSEVPQNLSASRPQDRQFILSSKKLLLSDSGFYLCAWSGLFYNEKLFFGSGTQLSVL.

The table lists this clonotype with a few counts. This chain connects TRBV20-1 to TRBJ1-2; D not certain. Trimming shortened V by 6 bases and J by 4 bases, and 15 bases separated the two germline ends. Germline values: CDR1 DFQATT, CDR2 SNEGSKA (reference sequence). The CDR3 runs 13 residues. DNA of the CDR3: TGCAGTGCAGGGAAGGAAATAAGCTATGGCTACACCTTC. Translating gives CSAGKEISYGYTF.

The CDR3 loop is CASSVAMDRGFREQYF. The CDR3 coding sequence is TGTGCCAGCAGCGTAGCTATGGACAGGGGGTTTCGGGAGCAGTACTTC. The V call is TRBV9, the J call TRBJ2-7; TRBD1 matches 10 bases. Looked up from germline, CDR1 is SGDLS and CDR2 is YYNGEE. The CDR3 has 16 amino acids. V shed 0 bases, J shed 7 bases, and the junction held 10 bases outside the gene matches.

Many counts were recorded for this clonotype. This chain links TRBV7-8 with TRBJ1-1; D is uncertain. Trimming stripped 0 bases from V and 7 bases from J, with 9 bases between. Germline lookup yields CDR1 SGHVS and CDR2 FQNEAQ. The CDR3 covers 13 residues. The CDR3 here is CASSLADRHEAFF. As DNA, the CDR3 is TGTGCCAGCAGCTTAGCCGATAGGCATGAAGCTTTCTTT.

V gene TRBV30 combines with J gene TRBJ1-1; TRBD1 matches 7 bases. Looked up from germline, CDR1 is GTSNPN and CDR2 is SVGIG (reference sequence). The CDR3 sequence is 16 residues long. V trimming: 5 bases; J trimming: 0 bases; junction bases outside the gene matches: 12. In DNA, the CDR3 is TGTGCCTGGGGGACCGGGACAGATGATATGAACACTGAAGCTTTCTTT. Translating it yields CAWGTGTDDMNTEAFF.

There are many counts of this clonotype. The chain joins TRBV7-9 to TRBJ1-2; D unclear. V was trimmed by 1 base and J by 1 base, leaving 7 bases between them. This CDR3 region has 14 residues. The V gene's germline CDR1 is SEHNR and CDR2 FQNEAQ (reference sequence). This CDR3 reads CASSLVARNYGYTF. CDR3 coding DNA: TGTGCCAGCAGCTTAGTAGCGCGTAACTATGGCTACACCTTC.

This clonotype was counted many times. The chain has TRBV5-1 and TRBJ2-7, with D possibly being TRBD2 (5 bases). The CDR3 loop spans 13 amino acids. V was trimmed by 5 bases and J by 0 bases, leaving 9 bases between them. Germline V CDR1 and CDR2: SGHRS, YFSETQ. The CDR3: CASRKTISYEQYF. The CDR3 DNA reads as TGCGCCAGCAGGAAGACTATCTCCTACGAGCAGTACTTC.

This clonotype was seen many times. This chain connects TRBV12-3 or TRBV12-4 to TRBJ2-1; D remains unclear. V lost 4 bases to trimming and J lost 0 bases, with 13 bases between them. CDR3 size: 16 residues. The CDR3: CASSSPQASSYNEQFF. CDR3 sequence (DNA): TGTGCCAGCAGTTCACCTCAGGCCAGCTCCTACAATGAGCAGTTCTTC.

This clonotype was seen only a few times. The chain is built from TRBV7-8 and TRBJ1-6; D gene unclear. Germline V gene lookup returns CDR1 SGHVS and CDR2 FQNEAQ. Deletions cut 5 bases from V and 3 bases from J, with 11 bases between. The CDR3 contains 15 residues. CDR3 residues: CASSLQVYYNSPLHF. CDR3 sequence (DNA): TGTGCCAGCAGCCTCCAGGTTTACTATAATTCACCCCTCCACTTT.

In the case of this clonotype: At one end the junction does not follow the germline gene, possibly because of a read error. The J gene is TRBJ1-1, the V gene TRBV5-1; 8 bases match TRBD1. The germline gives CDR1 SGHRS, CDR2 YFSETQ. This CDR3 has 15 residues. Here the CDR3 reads CTSSESTGGVFEAFF. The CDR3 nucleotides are TGCACCAGCAGCGAATCCACAGGGGGGGTTTTTGAAGCTTTCTTT.

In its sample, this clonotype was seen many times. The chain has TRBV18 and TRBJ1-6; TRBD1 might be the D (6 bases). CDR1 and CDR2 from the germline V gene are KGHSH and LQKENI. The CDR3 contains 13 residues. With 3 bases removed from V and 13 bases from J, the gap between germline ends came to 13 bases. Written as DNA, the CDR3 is TGTGCCAGCTCACCCGGACAGACCGATCCCCTCCACTTT. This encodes CASSPGQTDPLHF.

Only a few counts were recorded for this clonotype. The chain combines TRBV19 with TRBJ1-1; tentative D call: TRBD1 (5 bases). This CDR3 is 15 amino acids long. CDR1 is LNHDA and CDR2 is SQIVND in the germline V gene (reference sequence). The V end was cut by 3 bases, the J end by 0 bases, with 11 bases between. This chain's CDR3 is CASSMQGVMNTEAFF. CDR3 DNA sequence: TGTGCCAGTAGTATGCAGGGTGTCATGAACACTGAAGCTTTCTTT.

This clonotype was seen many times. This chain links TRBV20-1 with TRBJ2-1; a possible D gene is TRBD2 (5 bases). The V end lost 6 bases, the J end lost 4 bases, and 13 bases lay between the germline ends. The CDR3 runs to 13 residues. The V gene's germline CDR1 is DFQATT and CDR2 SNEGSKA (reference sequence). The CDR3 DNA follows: TGCAGTGCCGGGGTGACTCTTTACAATGAGCAGTTCTTC. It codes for CSAGVTLYNEQFF.

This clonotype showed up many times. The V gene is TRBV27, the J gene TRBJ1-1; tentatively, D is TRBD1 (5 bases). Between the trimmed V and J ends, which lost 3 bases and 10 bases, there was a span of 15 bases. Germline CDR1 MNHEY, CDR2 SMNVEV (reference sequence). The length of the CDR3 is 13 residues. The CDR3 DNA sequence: TGTGCCAGCAGTTTGGGACGCCCCAATAGAGCTTTCTTT. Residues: CASSLGRPNRAFF.

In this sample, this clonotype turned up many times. CDR3 region: CASSFGRFRDSRFF. For the CDR3, the DNA is TGCGCCAGCAGTTTCGGCCGTTTCCGGGACAGCAGGTTCTTC. The chain is built from TRBV5-1 and TRBJ2-1; 7 bases align to TRBD1. V gave up 5 bases and J gave up 15 bases; unmatched junction bases: 17. The CDR3 is made up of 14 amino acids. CDR1 is SGHRS and CDR2 is YFSETQ in the germline V gene.

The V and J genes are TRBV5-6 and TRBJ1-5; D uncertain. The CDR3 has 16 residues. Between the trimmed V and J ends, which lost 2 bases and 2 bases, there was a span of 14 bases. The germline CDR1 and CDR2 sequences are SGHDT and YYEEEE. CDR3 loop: CASSFTGPAGNQPQHF. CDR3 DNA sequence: TGTGCCAGCAGCTTTACCGGGCCGGCAGGCAATCAGCCCCAGCATTTT.